The source of this TCR beta chain is a study of tumor-infiltrating lymphocytes in primary liver carcinoma. About the study: Aged between 30 and 69 years, the patients were men and women. The number of productive TCRbeta reads per sample ranged from roughly 3.5 to 7.13 million and was similar across tissue types.

The study extracted blood RNA from unsorted whole blood and also extracted germline DNA. This CDR3 has 14 amino acids. CDR1 is SGHNT and CDR2 is YYREEE in the germline V gene (reference sequence). Study-wide findings and caveats: The use of bulk unsorted samples meant that CD4+ and CD8+ repertoires were not compared. Tumor-adjacent and tumor-blood pairs overlapped less than tumor region pairs did.

Comment on this clonotype: Its specificity is not known. A much larger clone is a single base away; this may be a read error.

Priming with a constant-region primer yielded TCR beta cDNA from 450 to 600 ng total RNA. A slightly modified ARM-PCR protocol with three nested multiplex PCR rounds produced these TCR beta libraries. It was with TRBV1-TRBV30 forward primers and a C-beta reverse primer that the first two PCR rounds were run, at around 11 cycles each. TCRdb reanalysed the multiplex PCR reads using MiXCR and keeps one entry per CDR3 protein. The table includes approximately 300,000 distinct CDR3 sequences, 60% to 80% detected once. The receptor was isolated from a man between 40 and 49 years old with primary liver carcinoma and hepatitis B virus infection. The chain uses TRBV5-4 and TRBJ2-5, with 9 positions matching TRBD1. Material: peripheral blood. The CDR3 region is CASSDGTGQETQCF. CDR3 sequence (DNA): TGTGCCAGCAGCGACGGGACAGGGCAAGAGACCCAGTGCTTC.